The clone carrying this T cell receptor (beta chain) appeared a few times. Its antigen is unidentified. Germline V gives CDR1 SGHAT, CDR2 FQNNGV. The CDR3 consists of 14 residues. V was shortened by 1 base and J by 3 bases, with 9 bases between the two germline ends. This entry comes from a study of beta chain features in type 1 diabetes. The study's findings and limits: Patients' naive, central memory and Treg TCRB repertoires seemed closer to one another than those of healthy donors. Still unanswered here is whether HLA type influences TCRB rearrangement. All four CD4+ subsets of Type 1 diabetes patients contained TCRB CDR3s that were moderately but significantly shorter.

Based on CD45RO/CCR7/CD25/CD127/CD95/CD27, CD4+ regulatory, stem cell-like memory, naive and central memory cells were sorted. Once sorted, every population was more than 95% pure. Expressed TCRB transcripts were sequenced because the entire RNA isolate underwent reverse transcription. Here immunoSEQ multiplex PCR was the method, and the copy in TCRdb shows in-frame clones only, minus some. The sample shows over 600,000 clones, approximately 13% of them seen only once. This receptor was identified in a man between 25 and 39 years old with type 1 diabetes. The sample consisted of naive CD4+ T cells from blood. The chain combines TRBV11-2 with TRBJ2-5; D call uncertain. The CDR3 loop reads CASSLGATEETQYF. The DNA for the CDR3 is TGTGCCAGCAGCTTAGGTGCGACGGAAGAGACCCAGTACTTC.